This TCR beta chain was captured in a study of a mutant IDH1 vaccine in newly diagnosed glioma. Measured with immunoSEQ multiplex PCR; TCRdb has only the in-frame clones, and not every one. Among around 63,000 clones listed, about 90% were seen once. Described time point: baseline, week 1 (first vaccination visit). Regarding treatment: pre-vaccination baseline after standard-of-care therapy. The donors' diagnosis was new WHO grade 3 or 4 astrocytoma that was IDH1-mutant and ATRX-lost. V lost 1 base and J lost 0, with 10 bases in between. CDR3 length equals 16 residues. CDR1 and CDR2 from the germline V gene are SGHRS and YFSETQ.

This specimen was PBMCs, taken from a glioma patient treated with radiotherapy, temozolomide or both. The receptor's source is a man in his fifties with glioma. V is TRBV5-1 and J is TRBJ1-4; no reliable D call. CDR3 sequence (DNA): TGCGCCAGCAGCTTGCGACGACAAGCAACTAATGAAAAACTGTTTTTT. Amino acid sequence: CASSLRRQATNEKLFF.